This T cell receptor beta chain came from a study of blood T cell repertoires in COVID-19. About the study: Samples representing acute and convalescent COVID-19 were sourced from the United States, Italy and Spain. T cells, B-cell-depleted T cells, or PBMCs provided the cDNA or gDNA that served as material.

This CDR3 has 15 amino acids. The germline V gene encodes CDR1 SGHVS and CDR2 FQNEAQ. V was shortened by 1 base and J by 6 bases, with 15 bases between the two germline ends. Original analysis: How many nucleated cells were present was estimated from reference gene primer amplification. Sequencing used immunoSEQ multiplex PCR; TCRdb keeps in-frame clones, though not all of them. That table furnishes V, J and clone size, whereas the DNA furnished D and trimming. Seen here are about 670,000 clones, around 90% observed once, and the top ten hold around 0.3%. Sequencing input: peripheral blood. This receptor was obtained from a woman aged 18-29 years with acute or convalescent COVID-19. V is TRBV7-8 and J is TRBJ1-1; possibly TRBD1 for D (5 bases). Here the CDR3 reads CASSLGVKGFPEAFF. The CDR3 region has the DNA TGTGCCAGCAGCTTAGGAGTAAAGGGGTTCCCTGAAGCTTTCTTT.